Presented here are 31 T cell receptor beta chains from one specimen sequenced in a study of T cells in localized non-small cell lung cancer. The data were produced by immunoSEQ multiplex PCR, yet TCRdb's version contains in-frame clones alone and is incomplete. The data contain under 1,500 clones, under 30% of them singletons. The material sequenced was normal lung tissue next to the tumor, taken before any cancer treatment. Receptor source: an older female donor with stage I squamous cell lung carcinoma.

This clone was picked up a small number of times. V usage is TRBV11-3 and J usage is TRBJ1-5; D is possibly TRBD1 (5 bases). The length of the CDR3 is 14 residues. The germline CDR1 and CDR2 sequences are SGHNT and YENEEA. Between the trimmed V and J ends, which lost 4 bases and 6 bases, there was a span of 13 bases. The CDR3 protein is CASSSTEFGQPQHF. The CDR3 bases are TGTGCCAGCAGCTCGACAGAATTTGGTCAGCCCCAGCATTTT.

The rearrangement joins TRBV18 to TRBJ2-2; D is perhaps TRBD2 (5 bases). The length of the CDR3 is 15 residues. Trimming pared 3 bases from V and 2 bases from J, leaving 10 bases between. Germline CDR1 reads KGHSH; CDR2 reads LQKENI. CDR3 region: CASSPARGNTGELFF. The CDR3, as DNA: TGTGCCAGCTCACCGGCCCGGGGTAACACCGGGGAGCTGTTTTTT.

This chain uses TRBV5-1 with TRBJ1-5, with TRBD1 identical over 7 bases. There are 14 residues in the CDR3. Germline lookup yields CDR1 SGHRS and CDR2 YFSETQ. V was clipped by 1 base and J by 4 bases; unmatched bases: 2. The CDR3, as DNA: TGCGCCAGCAGCTTGACAGGGGAGAATCAGCCCCAGCATTTT. Translation gives CASSLTGENQPQHF.

In its sample, this clone is medium-sized (0.01 to 0.1%). V usage is TRBV4-1 and J usage is TRBJ1-2, with D unresolved. CDR1 and CDR2 (germline): MGHRA, YSYEKL. V shed 1 base and J shed 4 bases, with 7 bases lying between them. The CDR3 is 13 residues long. CDR3 loop: CASSQVAGYGYTF. In DNA, the CDR3 is TGCGCCAGCAGCCAAGTGGCCGGCTATGGCTACACCTTC.

The chain uses TRBV5-1 and TRBJ1-5; unclear D gene. Between the trimmed V and J ends, which lost 0 bases and 0 bases, there was a span of 4 bases. Per germline, CDR1 SGHRS and CDR2 YFSETQ. This CDR3 region has 14 residues. CDR3 DNA sequence: TGCGCCAGCAGCTTGGGGTATAGCAATCAGCCCCAGCATTTT. It specifies CASSLGYSNQPQHF.

The V call is TRBV11-3, the J call TRBJ2-2; the D gene is possibly TRBD1 (6 bases). Trimming took 0 bases from V and 4 from J, leaving 9 bases between them. CDR1 and CDR2 (germline): SGHNT, YENEEA. The CDR3 sequence is 15 residues long. The CDR3 loop reads CASSLEAGVTGELFF. For the CDR3, the DNA is TGTGCCAGCAGCTTAGAGGCAGGGGTCACCGGGGAGCTGTTTTTT.

In its sample, this clone is large. The CDR3 reads CASSLKPSIGSGSYNEQFF. The CDR3 nucleotides are TGTGCCAGCAGCTTGAAACCTAGTATTGGTAGCGGGAGTTACAATGAGCAGTTCTTC. The chain uses TRBV11-3 and TRBJ2-1, with 9 bases that match TRBD2. Germline V gene sequence: CDR1 SGHNT, CDR2 YENEEA. CDR3 length: 19 amino acids. The trim removed 3 bases at V and 4 bases at J, leaving 16 bases unmatched. Full variable domain (outside the CDR3, taken from reference TRBV11-3 and TRBJ2-1): EAGVVQSPRYKIIEKKQPVAFWCNPISGHNTLYWYLQNLGQGPELLIRYENEEAVDDSQLPKDRFSAERLKGVDSTLKIQPAELGDSAVYLCASSLKPSIGSGSYNEQFFGPGTRLTVL.

The chain is built from TRBV30 and TRBJ1-2, with D hard to call. The CDR3 consists of 13 residues. V lost 0 bases and J lost 4, with 9 bases in between. Germline assignment: CDR1 GTSNPN and CDR2 SVGIG (reference sequence). CDR3 nucleotide sequence: TGTGCCTGGAGTGTAAAAGGGAGCTATGGCTACACCTTC. Encoded protein: CAWSVKGSYGYTF. The complete variable domain, with remaining parts taken from reference TRBV30 and TRBJ1-2, reads SQTIHQWPATLVQPVGSPLSLECTVEGTSNPNLYWYRQAAGRGLQLLFYSVGIGQISSEVPQNLSASRPQDRQFILSSKKLLLSDSGFYLCAWSVKGSYGYTFGSGTRLTVV.

The genes are TRBV18 and TRBJ2-7; no reliable D call. Trimming pared 2 bases from V and 6 bases from J, leaving 11 bases between. The germline gives CDR1 KGHSH, CDR2 LQKENI. The CDR3 extends over 13 amino acids. The CDR3 loop is CASSPEPIGEQYF. DNA of the CDR3: TGTGCCAGCTCACCAGAACCCATCGGCGAGCAGTACTTC.

This sequence joins TRBV30 and TRBJ2-5; D unresolved. Germline loops: CDR1 GTSNPN, CDR2 SVGIG (reference sequence). CDR3 size: 13 residues. Trimming left V 1 base short and J 5 bases short, with 11 bases between. The CDR3: CAWSDPAGETQYF. The CDR3, as DNA: TGTGCCTGGAGTGACCCCGCCGGGGAGACCCAGTACTTC.

Judged by abundance, this clone is medium-sized. This sequence joins TRBV12-5 and TRBJ2-3, with 8 bases that match TRBD2. Germline CDR1 is LGHNT and CDR2 is FRNRAP. This CDR3 comprises 15 residues. Here the CDR3 reads CASNIPGGGTDTQYF. CDR3 sequence (DNA): TGTGCCAGCAATATACCGGGGGGGGGCACAGATACGCAGTATTTT.

The V and J genes are TRBV11-3 and TRBJ2-6; D may be TRBD1 (6 bases). CDR1 and CDR2 from the germline V gene are SGHNT and YENEEA. This CDR3 comprises 18 residues. Between the trimmed V and J ends, which lost 5 bases and 0 bases, there was a span of 17 bases. CDR3 loop: CASSKDRPGGSGANVLTF. CDR3 DNA sequence: TGTGCCAGCAGCAAAGACAGGCCCGGAGGCTCTGGGGCCAACGTCCTGACTTTC.

This clone was picked up a small number of times. V gene TRBV12-5 combines with J gene TRBJ1-5; 7 bases agree with TRBD1. Per the germline V gene, CDR1 is LGHNT and CDR2 is FRNRAP. This CDR3 is built from 13 residues. CDR3 in DNA: TGTGCCAGCTCCGGACAGGAACATCAGCCCCAGCATTTT. It translates to CASSGQEHQPQHF.

This clone has only a few counts. V usage is TRBV30 and J usage is TRBJ2-5; D unresolved. CDR3 size: 14 residues. V was pared by 0 bases and J by 5 bases, with 13 bases between. From germline, CDR1 is GTSNPN and CDR2 SVGIG (reference sequence). The DNA of the CDR3 is TGTGCCTGGAGTGTACCGGCGAGGTGGGAGACCCAGTACTTC. It is translated as CAWSVPARWETQYF.

The chain has TRBV23-1 and TRBJ1-5; no definite D call. TRBV23-1 is classed as an ORF, of uncertain function. This CDR3 has 13 amino acids. V lost 6 bases, J lost 7 bases, and 13 bases lay in between. CDR3 residues: CASSQHREQPQHF. CDR3 bases: TGCGCCAGCAGCCAACATAGGGAACAGCCCCAGCATTTT.

In its sample, this clone is large. The J gene is TRBJ1-1, the V gene TRBV6-8; D is perhaps TRBD1 (6 bases). Trimming stripped 8 bases from V and 4 bases from J, with 14 bases between. The CDR3 extends over 13 amino acids. Germline CDR1 is MNHGY and CDR2 is SAAAGT. Here the CDR3 reads CASVKQGSTEAFF. The CDR3 nucleotides are TGTGCCAGCGTAAAACAGGGAAGCACTGAAGCTTTCTTT.

This clone was detected a few times. This chain connects TRBV9 to TRBJ2-7, with 7 bases matching TRBD1. The germline CDR1 and CDR2 sequences are SGDLS and YYNGEE. V shed 4 bases and J 2 bases; nucleotides not matched to a gene: 9. The length of the CDR3 is 15 residues. CDR3 region: CASSRGTAETYEQYF. CDR3 nucleotides: TGTGCCAGCAGCAGAGGGACAGCGGAGACCTACGAGCAGTACTTC.

The CDR3 here is CASSRAVTYNEQFF. DNA for the CDR3: TGTGCCAGCTCACGGGCGGTAACCTACAATGAGCAGTTCTTC. This chain connects TRBV18 to TRBJ2-1, with unresolved D. Trimming cost V 4 bases and J 2 bases, with 9 bases left between them. This CDR3 region has 14 residues. The germline gives CDR1 KGHSH, CDR2 LQKENI.

This clone came up a few times. The chain has TRBV5-1 and TRBJ2-6; TRBD2 is a possible D gene (6 bases). Germline values: CDR1 SGHRS, CDR2 YFSETQ. The V end lost 4 bases, the J end lost 2 bases, and 22 bases lay between the germline ends. The CDR3 runs to 19 residues. The CDR3 DNA sequence: TGCGCCAGCAGCACAAGAGCCGGGACTGGAGAAGCTGGGGCCAACGTCCTGACTTTC. Translation: CASSTRAGTGEAGANVLTF.

The chain employs TRBV19 and TRBJ2-3; the match to TRBD2 covers 10 bases. The CDR3 has 17 residues. V shed 4 bases and J 4 bases; nucleotides not matched to a gene: 11. The germline gives CDR1 LNHDA, CDR2 SQIVND (reference sequence). The CDR3 coding sequence is TGTGCCAGTAGTAGGGTTCCTAGCGGGAGTACCGCAGATACGCAGTATTTT. Translating gives CASSRVPSGSTADTQYF.

This chain connects TRBV30 to TRBJ2-1, with D unresolved. CDR1 is GTSNPN and CDR2 is SVGIG in the germline V gene (reference sequence). This CDR3 has 11 amino acids. The V end was cut by 3 bases, the J end by 2 bases, with 2 bases between. CDR3 DNA sequence: TGTGCCTGGAGAGCCTACAATGAGCAGTTCTTC. This gives the protein CAWRAYNEQFF.

There are a few counts of this clone. The rearrangement links TRBV9 to TRBJ2-5, with D possibly matching TRBD2 (6 bases). The V end lost 5 bases, the J end lost 2 bases, and 16 bases lay between the germline ends. Germline loops: CDR1 SGDLS, CDR2 YYNGEE. This CDR3 is built from 15 residues. The CDR3 reads CASSEDLREQETQYF. DNA of the CDR3: TGTGCCAGCAGTGAAGATTTGCGGGAACAAGAGACCCAGTACTTC.

This clone was counted between two and nine times. The gene calls are TRBV9 and TRBJ1-1; no clear D. Trimming took off 3 bases at V and 3 bases at J, with 15 bases between the two ends. Germline assignment: CDR1 SGDLS and CDR2 YYNGEE. This CDR3 contains 15 residues. In nucleotides, the CDR3 is TGTGCCAGCAGCGGACCCAGCGGAGCGGACACTGAAGCTTTCTTT. Translated: CASSGPSGADTEAFF.

The chain combines TRBV9 with TRBJ2-1; D might be TRBD1 or TRBD2, each matching 6 bases. The germline V gene encodes CDR1 SGDLS and CDR2 YYNGEE. The germline V and J ends were trimmed by 3 bases and 4 bases, with 17 bases remaining between them. The CDR3 spans 16 residues. Here the CDR3 reads CASSAHSRGQYNEQFF. CDR3 bases: TGTGCCAGCAGCGCCCATAGCCGGGGGCAATACAATGAGCAGTTCTTC.

The CDR3 sequence is CASSERVGGIAKNIQYF. CDR3 DNA: TGTGCCAGCAGTGAAAGGGTGGGCGGAATAGCCAAAAACATTCAGTACTTC. This chain links TRBV9 with TRBJ2-4, with no clear D. V was trimmed by 5 bases and J by 0 bases, leaving 18 bases between them. The CDR3 extends over 17 amino acids. Germline CDR1 is SGDLS and CDR2 is YYNGEE.

This clone has just a few counts. The chain carries TRBV6-8 and TRBJ2-5; possible D gene TRBD1, 5 bases. This CDR3 has 18 residues. Trimming left V 0 bases short and J 2 bases short, with 19 bases between. Looked up from germline, CDR1 is MNHGY and CDR2 is SAAAGT. The CDR3 loop reads CASSYSVIDPGLQETQYF. CDR3 DNA sequence: TGTGCCAGCAGTTACTCGGTTATCGATCCAGGGCTTCAAGAGACCCAGTACTTC.

This clone has just a few counts. The chain couples TRBV19 to TRBJ2-5; the match to TRBD1 covers 7 bases. Looked up from germline, CDR1 is LNHDA and CDR2 is SQIVND (reference sequence). Trimming cost V 1 base and J 1 base; bases outside gene matches: 3. CDR3 length equals 15 residues. CDR3 in amino acids: CASSIARDSQETQYF. CDR3 in DNA: TGTGCCAGTAGTATAGCCAGGGACAGCCAAGAGACCCAGTACTTC.

The chain combines TRBV29-1 with TRBJ2-3; tentatively, D is TRBD1 or TRBD2 (6 bases each). Trimming left V 7 bases short and J 3 bases short, with 14 bases between. Looked up from germline, CDR1 is SQVTM and CDR2 is ANQGSEA. The CDR3 sequence is 13 residues long. The CDR3 region is CSAGWRGTDTQYF. In DNA form, the CDR3 reads TGCAGCGCCGGGTGGAGGGGGACAGATACGCAGTATTTT.

Only a few counts were recorded for this clone. The chain uses TRBV4-1 and TRBJ2-1, with D possibly TRBD2 on 7 matching bases. V lost 0 bases and J lost 10, with 22 bases in between. The CDR3 runs to 17 residues. Germline V gene lookup returns CDR1 MGHRA and CDR2 YSYEKL. The DNA of the CDR3 is TGCGCCAGCAGCCAAGACGGGGTAGGGGGGAGGGCCAACGAGCAGTTCTTC. The encoded protein is CASSQDGVGGRANEQFF.

In this sample, this clone is medium-sized (0.01 to 0.1%). The chain combines TRBV12-2 with TRBJ2-7; no check of the table's D call, TRBD2, against the DNA was made. TRBV12-2 is a known pseudogene. This CDR3 contains 15 residues. The CDR3 region has the DNA TGTGCAAGTCGCTCCCTCCGACTAGCGGGCTACGAGCAGTACTTC. Translation: CASRSLRLAGYEQYF.

The chain carries TRBV19 and TRBJ2-5, with TRBD2 matching 14 bases. The trim removed 7 bases at V and 4 bases at J, leaving 8 bases unmatched. Germline values: CDR1 LNHDA, CDR2 SQIVND (reference sequence). The CDR3 extends over 16 amino acids. CDR3 amino acids: CASTRGTSGSGETQYF. The DNA for the CDR3 is TGTGCCAGTACCCGAGGGACTAGCGGGAGCGGAGAGACCCAGTACTTC.